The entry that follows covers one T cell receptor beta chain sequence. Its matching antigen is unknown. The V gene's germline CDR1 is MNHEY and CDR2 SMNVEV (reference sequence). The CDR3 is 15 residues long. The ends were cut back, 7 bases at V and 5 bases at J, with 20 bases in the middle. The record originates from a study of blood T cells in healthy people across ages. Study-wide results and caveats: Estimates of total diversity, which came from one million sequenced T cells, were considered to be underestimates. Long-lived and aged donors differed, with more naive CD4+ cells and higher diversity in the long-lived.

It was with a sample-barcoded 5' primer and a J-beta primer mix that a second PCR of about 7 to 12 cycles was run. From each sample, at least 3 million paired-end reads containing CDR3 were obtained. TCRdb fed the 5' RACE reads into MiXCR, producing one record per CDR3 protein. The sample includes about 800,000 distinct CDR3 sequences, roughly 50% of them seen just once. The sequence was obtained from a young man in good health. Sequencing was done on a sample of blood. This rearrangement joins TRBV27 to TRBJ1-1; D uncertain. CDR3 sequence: CASNFRREMGTEAFF. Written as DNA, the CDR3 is TGTGCCAGCAACTTTCGACGGGAGATGGGGACTGAAGCTTTCTTT.